This TCR beta chain appears in the sequencing data of a study of blood T cell repertoires in COVID-19. The protocol was immunoSEQ multiplex PCR, while the TCRdb copy is restricted to in-frame clones and leaves out a portion. The sample includes 30,000 to 40,000 clones, roughly nine tenths of them seen just once. Trimming cost V 6 bases and J 0 bases; bases outside gene matches: 2. This CDR3 comprises 14 residues. Germline CDR1 MNHEY, CDR2 SVGAGI. This clonotype was sampled from a man aged 50 to 60 with active COVID-19. The source material was peripheral blood. The chain recombines TRBV6-5 with TRBJ1-3; 7 bases agree with TRBD1. The CDR3 loop is CASRTGNSGNTIYF. DNA of the CDR3: TGTGCCAGCAGGACAGGGAACTCTGGAAACACCATATATTTT.